One TCR beta chain is described in this entry. This entry belongs to a study of blood T cell repertoires in COVID-19. Turning to the study itself: Researchers got acute and convalescent COVID-19 samples from the United States, Italy and Spain.

Clones were sequenced by immunoSEQ multiplex PCR, and TCRdb holds only the in-frame ones, with some missing. The sample gives roughly 140,000 clones, about nine tenths of which show up once; about 11% is in the top ten. Germline loops: CDR1 MNHEY, CDR2 SMNVEV (reference sequence). CDR3 size: 15 residues. V trimming: 5 bases; J trimming: 4 bases; junction bases outside the gene matches: 10. J is TRBJ2-5 and V is TRBV27, with TRBD1 matching 7 bases. The receptor comes from a man between 60 and 70 years old who had recovered from COVID-19. Specimen: PBMCs or T cells enriched from blood (not recorded which). This CDR3 reads CASSPSGQRLETQYF. CDR3 sequence (DNA): TGTGCCAGCAGTCCCTCGGGACAGAGGCTAGAGACCCAGTACTTC.